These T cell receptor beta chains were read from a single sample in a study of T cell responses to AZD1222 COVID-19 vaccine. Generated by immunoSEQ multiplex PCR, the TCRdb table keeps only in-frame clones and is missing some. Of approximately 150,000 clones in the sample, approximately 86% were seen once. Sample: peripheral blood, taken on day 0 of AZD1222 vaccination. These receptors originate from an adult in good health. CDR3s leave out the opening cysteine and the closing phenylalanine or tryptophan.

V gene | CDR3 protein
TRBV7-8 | ASSPGGRNTEAF
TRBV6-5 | ASSYSFSGHNEQF
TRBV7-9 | ASSLLGGNYGYT
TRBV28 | ASITGGNYYEQY
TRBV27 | ASSPDSVGYQETQY
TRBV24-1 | ATSDFGDEQF
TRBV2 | ASTLLGSSYNEQF
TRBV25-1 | ASAWTSGSHNEQF
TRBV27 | ASSLIGTRGGANVLT
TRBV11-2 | ASSLMVQGARDYGYT
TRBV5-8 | ASSLVAGLYNEQF
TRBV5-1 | ASSLQGGTLSYEQY
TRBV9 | ASSAGPGGEQF
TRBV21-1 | ASSRPSVEGEQY
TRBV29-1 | SVKANSYEQY
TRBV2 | ASHGLAGEEF
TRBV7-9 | ASSSGGGLEETQY
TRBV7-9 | ASSPRGGRDNEQF
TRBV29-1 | SVVRHPNTEAF
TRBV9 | ASSAGRERTGELF
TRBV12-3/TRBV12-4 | ASRRAGEQF
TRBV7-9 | ASRSSGETPGYT
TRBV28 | ASSWDSLYQETQY
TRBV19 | ASNNPGQGGFYGANVLT
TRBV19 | ASRNDRGRNQPQH
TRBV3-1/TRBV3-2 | ASSQYATGHNYGYT
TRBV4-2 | ASSQDPAGGLDTQY
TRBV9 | ASSVPGYGYT
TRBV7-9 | ASSLGPRGSAF
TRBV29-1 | SVEGIGGVRTDTQY
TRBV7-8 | ASSLAGESSYEQY
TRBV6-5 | ASSPNTGAYGYT
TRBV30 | AWSVYNEQF
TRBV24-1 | ATSDPLNTGELF
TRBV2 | ASLGSRAIRNEQF
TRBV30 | AWGYHEQY
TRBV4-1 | ASSQDLRDQETQY
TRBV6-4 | ASSERGNTEAF
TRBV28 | ASSTGTGVETQY